Here is one T cell receptor beta chain with its context. TCRdb's table, derived via immunoSEQ multiplex PCR, lists solely in-frame clones and lacks some. The sample consists of over 60,000 clones, 65% to 85% of them appearing once. The record originates from a study of OX40 agonist ivuxolimab in advanced cancers. Study overall: Patients were dosed intravenously with ivuxolimab at 0.01 to 10 mg/kg every 2 weeks.

The germline V and J ends were trimmed by 3 bases and 0 bases, with 6 bases remaining between them. Germline assignment: CDR1 SGHAT and CDR2 FQNNGV. The CDR3 contains 14 residues. This sequence joins TRBV11-2 and TRBJ1-3, with TRBD1 as a possible D gene (5 bases). This receptor was taken from an adult with an advanced solid tumor such as melanoma, head and neck, liver or kidney cancer. This specimen was CD4+ or CD8+ T cells sorted from blood, taken in a trial of the OX40 agonist ivuxolimab. The CDR3 bases are TGTGCCAGCAGCTTTGGGACCTCTGGAAACACCATATATTTT. Protein: CASSFGTSGNTIYF.